The 32 T cell receptor beta chains presented below share a single source sample, sequenced in a study of blood T cell repertoires in COVID-19. Produced via immunoSEQ multiplex PCR; TCRdb's table is partial and in-frame only. The repertoire holds roughly 72,000 clones, with 88% as singletons. Sequences were obtained from peripheral blood. These receptors came from a human donor in a cohort sampled during active COVID-19.

The CDR3 coding sequence is TGTGCCAGCAGTGGCGGCAGGGCCCCCTACGAGCAGTACTTC. Protein sequence: CASSGGRAPYEQYF. The chain joins TRBV28 to TRBJ2-7; weak D call: TRBD1 (5 bases). Germline V lookup: CDR1 MDHEN, CDR2 SYDVKM. CDR3 size: 14 residues. V lost 5 bases and J 2 bases, leaving 13 bases between the germline ends.

The rearrangement joins TRBV29-1 to TRBJ2-3, with D hard to call. CDR1 and CDR2 from the germline V gene are SQVTM and ANQGSEA. The ends were cut back, 6 bases at V and 1 base at J, with 8 bases in the middle. The CDR3 is 12 amino acids. The CDR3: CSVAAGTDTQYF. The CDR3 DNA sequence: TGCAGCGTCGCGGCCGGCACAGATACGCAGTATTTT.

This clone showed up just once. The V and J genes are TRBV25-1 and TRBJ1-4, with 9 bases identical to TRBD1. This CDR3 spans 15 amino acids. Germline CDR1 is MGHDK and CDR2 is SYGVNS. Trimming removed 6 bases from V and 6 bases from J; junction bases left unmatched: 8. The CDR3 region has the DNA TGTGCCAGCAGGGAAACAGGGGGCGGTTATGAAAAACTGTTTTTT. This sequence encodes CASRETGGGYEKLFF.

The chain joins TRBV6-2 or TRBV6-3 to TRBJ1-2; 10 positions match TRBD1. J gave up 4 bases and V 4 bases, and 9 bases lay outside the gene matches. CDR1 and CDR2 (germline): MNHEY, SVGEGT. The length of the CDR3 is 16 residues. CDR3 in amino acids: CASSSPTGGPFYGYTF. CDR3 sequence (DNA): TGTGCCAGCAGTTCCCCGACAGGGGGCCCCTTCTATGGCTACACCTTC.

The table lists this clone with a count of one. The chain combines TRBV9 with TRBJ2-1, with 10 nucleotides matching TRBD1. V shed 0 bases and J 7 bases; nucleotides not matched to a gene: 7. The germline CDR1 and CDR2 sequences are SGDLS and YYNGEE. The CDR3 is made up of 16 amino acids. DNA of the CDR3: TGTGCCAGCAGCGTAGGACAGGGGGCGCTTGGGAATGAGCAGTTCTTC. Translation gives CASSVGQGALGNEQFF.

This chain uses TRBV27 with TRBJ2-3; 9 bases agree with TRBD1. This CDR3 is 14 amino acids long. Trimming removed 6 bases from V and 2 bases from J; junction bases left unmatched: 3. Germline loops: CDR1 MNHEY, CDR2 SMNVEV (reference sequence). As DNA, the CDR3 is TGTGCCAGCAGCCGGGACAGGGCCACAGATACGCAGTATTTT. It translates to CASSRDRATDTQYF.

This chain's CDR3 is CASSTGGEQETQYF. CDR3 sequence (DNA): TGTGCCAGCAGCACCGGGGGGGAACAAGAGACCCAGTACTTC. The chain carries TRBV9 and TRBJ2-5; 8 bases align to TRBD2. This CDR3 is 14 amino acids long. V lost 4 bases, J lost 2 bases, and 4 bases stayed unmatched. CDR1 and CDR2 from the germline V gene are SGDLS and YYNGEE.

The chain recombines TRBV6-5 with TRBJ2-7, with 7 bases identical to TRBD1. This CDR3 has 13 residues. Germline V gene data show CDR1 as MNHEY and CDR2 as SVGAGI. V lost 4 bases, J lost 5 bases, and 5 bases stayed unmatched. Written as DNA, the CDR3 is TGTGCCAGCAGTTTGGGGACAGCCAACGAGCAGTACTTC. Translation gives CASSLGTANEQYF.

The V call is TRBV4-1, the J call TRBJ1-4; D gene ambiguous. The length of the CDR3 is 13 residues. Trimming took 1 base from V and 7 from J, leaving 7 bases between them. The germline CDR1 and CDR2 sequences are MGHRA and YSYEKL. CDR3 nucleotide sequence: TGCGCCAGCAGCCAAGTGGGGAGTGAAAAACTGTTTTTT. As protein: CASSQVGSEKLFF.

CDR3 residues: CASSLARDSLGPGELFF. The CDR3, as DNA: TGTGCCAGCAGCTTAGCTCGGGACAGCCTGGGACCCGGGGAGCTGTTTTTT. The rearrangement joins TRBV11-2 to TRBJ2-2; 7 nucleotides align to TRBD1. Germline-derived CDR1 and CDR2 are SGHAT and FQNNGV. The CDR3 is made up of 17 amino acids. Trimming at V came to 1 base and at J to 6 bases, leaving 11 bases not matched to a gene.

This chain connects TRBV18 to TRBJ1-2; tentative D call: TRBD1 (5 bases). This CDR3 is built from 15 residues. Deletions cut 1 base from V and 5 bases from J, with 14 bases between. CDR1 KGHSH and CDR2 LQKENI come from the germline V gene. The CDR3 nucleotides are TGTGCCAGCTCACCACAGCTTACAGGCCCATATGGCTACACCTTC. This gives the protein CASSPQLTGPYGYTF.

This rearrangement joins TRBV6-4 to TRBJ1-1; possible D gene TRBD1, 5 bases. Between the trimmed V and J ends, which lost 3 bases and 2 bases, there was a span of 7 bases. The CDR3 is 13 residues long. The germline V gene encodes CDR1 MRHNA and CDR2 SNTAGT. CDR3 protein: CASSEDRNTEAFF. As DNA, the CDR3 is TGTGCCAGCAGTGAAGACAGAAACACTGAAGCTTTCTTT.

In DNA form, the CDR3 reads TGTGCCAGCAGTCCCCGACTAGCCGCCTACAATGAGCAGTTCTTC. Translation gives CASSPRLAAYNEQFF. This sequence joins TRBV13 and TRBJ2-1; 7 nucleotides agree with TRBD2. The CDR3 runs to 15 residues. Germline CDR1 is PRHDT and CDR2 is FYEKMQ (reference sequence). The junction had 7 bases not matched to a gene; V was cut back by 6 bases and J by 2 bases. The full variable domain, with the rest looked up from reference TRBV13 and TRBJ2-1, is AAGVIQSPRHLIKEKRETATLKCYPIPRHDTVYWYQQGPGQDPQFLISFYEKMQSDKGSIPDRFSAQQFSDYHSELNMSSLELGDSALYFCASSPRLAAYNEQFFGPGTRLTVL.

The V and J genes are TRBV5-1 and TRBJ2-7; TRBD1 matches 9 bases. Trimming at V came to 2 bases and at J to 4 bases, leaving 4 bases not matched to a gene. Germline CDR1 is SGHRS and CDR2 is YFSETQ. This CDR3 comprises 14 residues. CDR3 in amino acids: CASSLGQGSYEQYF. Here the CDR3 DNA reads TGCGCCAGCAGCTTAGGACAGGGGAGTTACGAGCAGTACTTC.

The chain combines TRBV6-5 with TRBJ1-2, with TRBD1 matching over 10 bases. The CDR3 runs to 16 residues. Germline trimming cut 0 bases from V and 2 bases from J; bases unmatched to any gene: 3. Germline V gene lookup returns CDR1 MNHEY and CDR2 SVGAGI. The CDR3 region is CASSYSRDRGNYGYTF. CDR3 in DNA: TGTGCCAGCAGTTACTCCCGGGACAGGGGCAACTATGGCTACACCTTC.

This chain links TRBV2 with TRBJ1-4; D is ambiguous. From germline, CDR1 is SNHLY and CDR2 FYNNEI. This CDR3 contains 13 residues. V was pared by 8 bases and J by 5 bases, with 12 bases between. This chain's CDR3 is CASRTRENEKLFF. In DNA, the CDR3 is TGTGCCAGCCGAACGAGGGAAAATGAAAAACTGTTTTTT.

The J gene is TRBJ2-7, the V gene TRBV5-1; D ambiguous. V lost 2 bases, J lost 4 bases, and 7 bases lay in between. Germline CDR1 and CDR2: SGHRS and YFSETQ. The CDR3 length is 12 residues. CDR3 nucleotide sequence: TGCGCCAGCAGCTTACCCGGGTACGAGCAGTACTTC. This sequence encodes CASSLPGYEQYF.

This clone has at least ten counts. The chain recombines TRBV14 with TRBJ2-1; TRBD2 aligns across 11 bases. With 5 bases clipped from V and 16 bases from J, the junction kept 10 bases outside the gene matches. Germline V CDR1 and CDR2: SGHDN, FVKESK. The length of the CDR3 is 13 residues. CDR3 loop: CASSGQLAGESFF. For the CDR3, the DNA is TGTGCCAGCAGCGGGCAACTAGCGGGAGAGTCTTTCTTC.

This chain links TRBV28 with TRBJ1-2; D is undetermined. CDR1 is MDHEN and CDR2 is SYDVKM in the germline V gene. V was pared by 6 bases and J by 4 bases, with 18 bases between. The CDR3 is 15 amino acids. The CDR3 DNA reads TGTGCCAGCAGCAACCGCCCTCGGGGAGGCTATGGCTACACCTTC. It yields the protein CASSNRPRGGYGYTF.

In this sample, this clone turned up once. V usage is TRBV19 and J usage is TRBJ2-1; D is possibly TRBD2 (5 bases). There are 20 residues in the CDR3. In germline, CDR1 is LNHDA, CDR2 SQIVND (reference sequence). Deletions cut 5 bases from V and 0 bases from J, with 26 bases between. The CDR3 spells CASSAFAEATAVSSYNEQFF. The CDR3 nucleotides are TGTGCCAGTAGTGCCTTCGCTGAGGCTACAGCGGTCAGCTCCTACAATGAGCAGTTCTTC.

The chain employs TRBV28 and TRBJ2-7; maybe TRBD1 (6 bases). This CDR3 has 15 residues. Germline V gene data show CDR1 as MDHEN and CDR2 as SYDVKM. V was pared by 5 bases and J by 2 bases, with 16 bases between. CDR3 sequence (DNA): TGTGCCAGCAGTCCATCGGGAACAGGGACCTACGAGCAGTACTTC. Its protein product is CASSPSGTGTYEQYF. Supplemented by reference TRBV28 and TRBJ2-7, the full variable domain reads DVKVTQSSRYLVKRTGEKVFLECVQDMDHENMFWYRQDPGLGLRLIYFSYDVKMKEKGDIPEGYSVSREKKERFSLILESASTNQTSMYLCASSPSGTGTYEQYFGPGTRLTVT.

This chain uses TRBV3-1 (or the pseudogene TRBV3-2) with TRBJ1-3, with TRBD1 matching over 7 bases. The J segment lost 12 bases and the V segment lost 1 base, leaving 3 bases of the junction unmatched. The CDR3 is 12 residues long. Germline CDR1 LGHDT, CDR2 YNNKEL (reference sequence). The DNA for the CDR3 is TGTGCCAGCAGCCAAGCGACAGGGCTCATATATTTT. Translated, it gives CASSQATGLIYF.

This chain connects TRBV25-1 to TRBJ1-2; D is unresolved. V was cut by 2 bases and J by 6 bases, with 10 bases left in between. Germline CDR1 is MGHDK and CDR2 is SYGVNS. The CDR3 totals 13 residues. CDR3 in amino acids: CASSEAARNGYTF. The CDR3, as DNA: TGTGCCAGCAGTGAAGCTGCGAGAAATGGCTACACCTTC.

This rearrangement joins TRBV7-2 to TRBJ2-1, with 8 bases that match TRBD2. The CDR3 has 17 residues. V lost 5 bases to trimming and J lost 4 bases; unmatched junction nucleotides: 13. Germline V gene sequence: CDR1 SGHTA, CDR2 FQGNSA. CDR3 residues: CASSLQAGAPSYNEQFF. The DNA of the CDR3 is TGTGCCAGCAGCCTACAAGCGGGGGCCCCCTCATACAATGAGCAGTTCTTC. The variable domain in full, with the rest retrieved from reference TRBV7-2 and TRBJ2-1, is GAGVSQSPSNKVTEKGKDVELRCDPISGHTALYWYRQSLGQGLEFLIYFQGNSAPDKSGLPSDRFSAERTGGSVSTLTIQRTQQEDSAVYLCASSLQAGAPSYNEQFFGPGTRLTVL.

This rearrangement joins TRBV12-5 to TRBJ1-2; tentative D call: TRBD1 (6 bases). Germline V gene sequence: CDR1 LGHNT, CDR2 FRNRAP. Trimming pared 9 bases from V and 0 bases from J, leaving 14 bases between. The CDR3 runs to 14 residues. CDR3 DNA: TGTGCTAGCAGCGGGGGGGGCCCTAACTATGGCTACACCTTC. Encoded protein: CASSGGGPNYGYTF. Using reference TRBV12-5 and TRBJ1-2 for the parts outside the CDR3, the full variable domain is DARVTQTPRHKVTEMGQEVTMRCQPILGHNTVFWYRQTMMQGLELLAYFRNRAPLDDSGMPKDRFSAEMPDATLATLKIQPSEPRDSAVYFCASSGGGPNYGYTFGSGTRLTVV.

V is TRBV5-4 and J is TRBJ2-3; D unresolved. Germline CDR1 is SGHNT and CDR2 is YYREEE (reference sequence). V was pared by 5 bases and J by 0 bases, with 10 bases between. The CDR3 is made up of 14 amino acids. The CDR3 DNA sequence: TGTGCCAGCAGTTCCGCGACTAGCACAGATACGCAGTATTTT. This sequence encodes CASSSATSTDTQYF.

The chain has TRBV5-1 and TRBJ2-1; tentative D call: TRBD1 (5 bases). The V gene's germline CDR1 is SGHRS and CDR2 YFSETQ. V was cut by 3 bases and J by 5 bases, with 9 bases left in between. CDR3 length: 13 residues. The CDR3 DNA reads TGCGCCAGCAGCTCCCGACAGAACAATGAGCAGTTCTTC. Its protein product is CASSSRQNNEQFF.

The chain has TRBV19 and TRBJ2-1; 8 bases match TRBD2. CDR1 and CDR2 from the germline V gene are LNHDA and SQIVND (reference sequence). The CDR3 runs to 14 residues. J gave up 7 bases and V 2 bases, and 4 bases lay outside the gene matches. This CDR3 is CASSIPASGNEQFF. The CDR3 DNA reads as TGTGCCAGTAGTATACCGGCTAGCGGGAATGAGCAGTTCTTC.

The chain links TRBV6-2 or TRBV6-3 to TRBJ1-5; D gene unclear. Trimming took 1 base from V and 9 from J, leaving 16 bases between them. In germline, CDR1 is MNHEY, CDR2 SVGEGT. The CDR3 runs 15 residues. As DNA, the CDR3 is TGTGCCAGCAGTTACTGGAGAAACTCGGCCAGGCCCCAGCATTTT. Amino acids: CASSYWRNSARPQHF.

The chain employs TRBV5-1 and TRBJ2-1; D ambiguous. Deletions cut 1 base from V and 0 bases from J, with 8 bases between. The CDR3 is 15 amino acids. Germline loops: CDR1 SGHRS, CDR2 YFSETQ. CDR3 nucleotide sequence: TGCGCCAGCAGCTTGCGGGTCGACTCCTACAATGAGCAGTTCTTC. This gives the protein CASSLRVDSYNEQFF.

The chain recombines TRBV21-1 with TRBJ1-1; the table's D gene call, TRBD1, was not cross checked with the DNA. TRBV21-1 is described as a pseudogene. The CDR3 totals 15 residues. DNA of the CDR3: TGTGCCAGCAGCAAACGGCTACAGGGGAACACTGAAGCTTTCTTT. Its translation is CASSKRLQGNTEAFF.

The V and J genes are TRBV3-1 (or the pseudogene TRBV3-2) and TRBJ1-5; D might be TRBD1 (6 bases). Trimming cost V 1 base and J 5 bases, with 9 bases left between them. Germline CDR1 LGHDT, CDR2 YNNKEL (reference sequence). There are 14 residues in the CDR3. In DNA form, the CDR3 reads TGTGCCAGCAGCCAAGTGGGGGCTCATCAGCCCCAGCATTTT. Translating it yields CASSQVGAHQPQHF.